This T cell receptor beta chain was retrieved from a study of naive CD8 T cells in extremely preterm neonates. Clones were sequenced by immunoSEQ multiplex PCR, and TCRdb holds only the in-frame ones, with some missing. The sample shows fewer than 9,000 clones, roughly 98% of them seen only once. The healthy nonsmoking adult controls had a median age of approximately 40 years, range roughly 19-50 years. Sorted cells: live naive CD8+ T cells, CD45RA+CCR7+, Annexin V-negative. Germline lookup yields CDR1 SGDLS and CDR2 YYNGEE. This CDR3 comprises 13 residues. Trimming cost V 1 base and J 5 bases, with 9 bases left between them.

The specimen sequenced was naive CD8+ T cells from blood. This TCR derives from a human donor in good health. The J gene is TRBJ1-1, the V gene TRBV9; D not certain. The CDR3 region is CASSVTPGTEAFF. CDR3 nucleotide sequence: TGTGCCAGCAGCGTAACCCCGGGAACTGAAGCTTTCTTT.